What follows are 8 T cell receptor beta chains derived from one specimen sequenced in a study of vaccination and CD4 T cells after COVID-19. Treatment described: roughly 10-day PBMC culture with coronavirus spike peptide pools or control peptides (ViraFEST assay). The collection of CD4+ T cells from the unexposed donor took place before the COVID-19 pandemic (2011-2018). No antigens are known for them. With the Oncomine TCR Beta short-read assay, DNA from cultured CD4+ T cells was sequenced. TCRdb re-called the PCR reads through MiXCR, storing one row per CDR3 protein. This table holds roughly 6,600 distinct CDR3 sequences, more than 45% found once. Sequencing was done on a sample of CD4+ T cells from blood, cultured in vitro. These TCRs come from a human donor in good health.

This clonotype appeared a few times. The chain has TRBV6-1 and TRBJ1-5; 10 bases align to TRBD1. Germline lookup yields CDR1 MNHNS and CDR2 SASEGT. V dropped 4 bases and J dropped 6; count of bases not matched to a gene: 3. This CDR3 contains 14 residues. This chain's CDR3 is CASSADRGLQPQHF. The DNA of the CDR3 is TGTGCCAGCAGTGCCGACAGGGGGCTTCAGCCCCAGCATTTT.

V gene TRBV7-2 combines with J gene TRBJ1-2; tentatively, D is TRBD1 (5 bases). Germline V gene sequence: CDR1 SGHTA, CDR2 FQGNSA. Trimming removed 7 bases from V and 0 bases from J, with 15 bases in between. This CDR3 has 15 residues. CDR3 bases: TGTGCCAGCACCGGAGGGACCCTTTCTAACTATGGCTACACCTTC. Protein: CASTGGTLSNYGYTF.

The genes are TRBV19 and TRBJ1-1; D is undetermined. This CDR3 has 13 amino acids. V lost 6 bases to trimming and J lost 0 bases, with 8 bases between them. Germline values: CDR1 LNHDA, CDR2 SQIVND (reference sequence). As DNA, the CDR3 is TGTGCCAGTAGCACGAGGGTGAACACTGAAGCTTTCTTT. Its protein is CASSTRVNTEAFF. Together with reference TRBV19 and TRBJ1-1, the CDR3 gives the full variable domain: DGGITQSPKYLFRKEGQNVTLSCEQNLNHDAMYWYRQDPGQGLRLIYYSQIVNDFQKGDIAEGYSVSREKKESFPLTVTSAQKNPTAFYLCASSTRVNTEAFFGQGTRLTVV.

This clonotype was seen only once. The CDR3 DNA is TGTGCCAGTAGTTTGGTGGGGACGGACTATGGCTACACCTTC. It specifies CASSLVGTDYGYTF. The chain recombines TRBV19 with TRBJ1-2; possible D gene TRBD1, 5 bases. This CDR3 is 14 amino acids long. The V gene lost 5 bases and the J gene lost 3 bases, with 13 bases spanning the gap. From germline, CDR1 is LNHDA and CDR2 SQIVND (reference sequence).

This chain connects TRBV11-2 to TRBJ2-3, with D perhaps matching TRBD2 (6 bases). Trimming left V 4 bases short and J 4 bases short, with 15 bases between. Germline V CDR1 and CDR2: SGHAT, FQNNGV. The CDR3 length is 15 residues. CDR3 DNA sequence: TGTGCCAGCAGCTCTTGGCGGAGGAGGGCAGATACGCAGTATTTT. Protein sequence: CASSSWRRRADTQYF. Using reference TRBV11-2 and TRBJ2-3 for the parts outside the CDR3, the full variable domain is EAGVAQSPRYKIIEKRQSVAFWCNPISGHATLYWYQQILGQGPKLLIQFQNNGVVDDSQLPKDRFSAERLKGVDSTLKIQPAKLEDSAVYLCASSSWRRRADTQYFGPGTRLTVL.

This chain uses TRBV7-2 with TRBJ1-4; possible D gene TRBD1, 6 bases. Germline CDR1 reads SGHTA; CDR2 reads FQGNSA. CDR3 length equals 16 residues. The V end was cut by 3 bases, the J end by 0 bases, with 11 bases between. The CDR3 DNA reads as TGTGCCAGCAGCTTCCAAGGGGGAACAACTAATGAAAAACTGTTTTTT. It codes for CASSFQGGTTNEKLFF. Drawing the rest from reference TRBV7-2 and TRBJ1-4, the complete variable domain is GAGVSQSPSNKVTEKGKDVELRCDPISGHTALYWYRQSLGQGLEFLIYFQGNSAPDKSGLPSDRFSAERTGGSVSTLTIQRTQQEDSAVYLCASSFQGGTTNEKLFFGSGTQLSVL.

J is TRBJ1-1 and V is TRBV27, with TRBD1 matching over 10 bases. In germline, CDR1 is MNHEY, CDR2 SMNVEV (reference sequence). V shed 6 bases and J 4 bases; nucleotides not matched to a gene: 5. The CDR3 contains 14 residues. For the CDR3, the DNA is TGTGCCAGCAGACACCGACAGGGGGCCACTGAAGCTTTCTTT. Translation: CASRHRQGATEAFF.

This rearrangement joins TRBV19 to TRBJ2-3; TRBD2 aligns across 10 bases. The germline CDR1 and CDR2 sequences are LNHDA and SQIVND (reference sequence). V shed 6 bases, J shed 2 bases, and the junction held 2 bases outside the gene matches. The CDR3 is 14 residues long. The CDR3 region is CASRLAGVTDTQYF. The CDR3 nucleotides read TGTGCCAGTAGGCTAGCGGGGGTCACAGATACGCAGTATTTT.